A single sample is the source of the 18 T cell receptor beta chains below, sequenced in a study of T cell responses to AZD1222 COVID-19 vaccine. Data came from immunoSEQ multiplex PCR; TCRdb stores just in-frame clones and leaves some out. There are tens of thousands of clones in the sample; around nine tenths occur only once, and roughly 4% lies in the top ten. Specimen: peripheral blood, collected on day 0 of AZD1222 vaccination. The receptors were sampled from an adult in good health.

The chain joins TRBV5-4 to TRBJ2-7; no firm D call. This CDR3 is built from 13 residues. V was clipped by 4 bases and J by 5 bases, with 13 bases between them. CDR1 is SGHNT, CDR2 YYREEE, per germline (reference sequence). The CDR3 region is CASSLGEVNEQYF. The CDR3 DNA follows: TGTGCCAGCAGCCTTGGTGAGGTAAACGAGCAGTACTTC.

This chain joins TRBV28 and TRBJ1-6, with a tentative D call TRBD1 (6 bases). This CDR3 is 14 amino acids long. The V end lost 2 bases, the J end lost 9 bases, and 11 bases lay between the germline ends. Per the germline V gene, CDR1 is MDHEN and CDR2 is SYDVKM. The DNA of the CDR3 is TGTGCCAGCAGTTTAGGGCAGGGGAGTTCACCCCTCCACTTT. Translated: CASSLGQGSSPLHF. Full variable domain (remainder filled in from reference TRBV28 and TRBJ1-6): DVKVTQSSRYLVKRTGEKVFLECVQDMDHENMFWYRQDPGLGLRLIYFSYDVKMKEKGDIPEGYSVSREKKERFSLILESASTNQTSMYLCASSLGQGSSPLHFGNGTRLTVT.

This rearrangement joins TRBV18 to TRBJ2-7, with 9 bases aligning to TRBD1. This CDR3 contains 16 residues. V was clipped by 3 bases and J by 5 bases; unmatched bases: 11. Germline CDR1 is KGHSH and CDR2 is LQKENI. CDR3 DNA sequence: TGTGCCAGCTCACCTAGCCACGGGACAGGGAGGAACGAGCAGTACTTC. Its protein product is CASSPSHGTGRNEQYF.

This chain links TRBV5-1 with TRBJ2-7; D ambiguous. The CDR3 extends over 13 amino acids. V lost 0 bases to trimming and J lost 3 bases, with 7 bases between them. The germline gives CDR1 SGHRS, CDR2 YFSETQ. The CDR3 reads CASSLEAIYEQYF. The CDR3 nucleotides read TGCGCCAGCAGCTTGGAGGCAATCTACGAGCAGTACTTC.

The chain uses TRBV24-1 and TRBJ2-7; a weak D match, TRBD1 (6 bases). Germline assignment: CDR1 KGHDR and CDR2 SFDVKD. V was cut by 3 bases and J by 3 bases, with 11 bases left in between. The CDR3 length is 14 residues. CDR3 sequence: CATSDMDRDYEQYF. The CDR3 DNA is TGTGCCACCAGTGATATGGACAGAGACTACGAGCAGTACTTC.

V gene TRBV4-2 combines with J gene TRBJ2-3; 11 bases map to TRBD2. The ends lost 1 base at V and 4 bases at J; junction bases unmatched: 4. The length of the CDR3 is 16 residues. The germline CDR1 and CDR2 sequences are LGHNA and YNFKEQ. The CDR3 is CASSQGTTSGADTQYF. In nucleotides, the CDR3 is TGTGCCAGCAGCCAAGGTACGACTAGCGGGGCAGATACGCAGTATTTT.

V gene TRBV7-8 combines with J gene TRBJ2-1, with 10 bases aligning to TRBD1. CDR3 length: 15 amino acids. Losses at the gene ends were 5 bases for V and 9 bases for J; bases not matched to a gene: 10. The germline gives CDR1 SGHVS, CDR2 FQNEAQ. The CDR3: CASSTPGQGRGEQFF. The CDR3 coding sequence is TGTGCCAGCAGCACTCCGGGACAGGGGAGGGGTGAGCAGTTCTTC.

The CDR3 DNA is TGCGCCAGCAGCTCGGGACTAGCGGGGACAGATACGCAGTATTTT. Protein: CASSSGLAGTDTQYF. V gene TRBV5-1 combines with J gene TRBJ2-3, with 13 bases lining up with TRBD2. Trimming took 3 bases from V and 3 from J; bases not matched to a gene: 1. This CDR3 region has 15 residues. CDR1 SGHRS and CDR2 YFSETQ come from the germline V gene.

This clone was observed once. The chain uses TRBV6-5 and TRBJ1-2; tentatively, D is TRBD1 (5 bases). V lost 0 bases, J lost 3 bases, and 11 bases lay in between. Looked up from germline, CDR1 is MNHEY and CDR2 is SVGAGI. The CDR3 has 15 residues. The CDR3 protein is CASSYSDAGHYGYTF. The CDR3 nucleotides are TGTGCCAGCAGTTACTCGGATGCAGGGCACTATGGCTACACCTTC.

The chain joins TRBV11-2 to TRBJ2-5; D call uncertain. The length of the CDR3 is 15 residues. Germline CDR1 and CDR2: SGHAT and FQNNGV. V lost 4 bases to trimming and J lost 5 bases, with 17 bases between them. The CDR3 DNA reads TGTGCCAGCAGCTACGCAGGTCCACAATGGGAGACCCAGTACTTC. Its protein is CASSYAGPQWETQYF.

There are a few counts of this clone. CDR3 residues: CASSFDRDRAREQYF. The CDR3, as DNA: TGTGCCAGCAGCTTTGACCGGGACCGTGCTAGAGAGCAGTACTTC. The chain employs TRBV6-5 and TRBJ2-7; either TRBD1 or TRBD2 may fit D (5 bases each). The CDR3 loop spans 15 amino acids. V was shortened by 6 bases and J by 7 bases, with 22 bases between the two germline ends. Germline V gene data show CDR1 as MNHEY and CDR2 as SVGAGI.

The chain combines TRBV10-3 with TRBJ1-2; a possible D gene is TRBD1 (6 bases). The CDR3 runs 14 residues. The V gene lost 5 bases and the J gene lost 4 bases, with 14 bases spanning the gap. Germline CDR1 reads ENHRY; CDR2 reads SYGVKD. CDR3 nucleotides: TGTGCCATCAGTCGACAGGAGCTATCCTATGGCTACACCTTC. Protein sequence: CAISRQELSYGYTF.

The rearrangement joins TRBV2 to TRBJ2-1, with D possibly being TRBD1 (5 bases). Looked up from germline, CDR1 is SNHLY and CDR2 is FYNNEI. The CDR3 is made up of 12 amino acids. Trimming stripped 6 bases from V and 5 bases from J, with 8 bases between. The CDR3 loop reads CASRVQDNEQFF. The CDR3 DNA reads as TGTGCCAGCAGGGTACAGGACAATGAGCAGTTCTTC.

V usage is TRBV6-5 and J usage is TRBJ2-7; possible D gene TRBD2, 5 bases. Germline loops: CDR1 MNHEY, CDR2 SVGAGI. The CDR3 contains 14 residues. CDR3 sequence reads: CSSRGRHDLYEQYF. DNA of the CDR3: TGTTCTAGCAGAGGACGGCACGACCTCTACGAGCAGTACTTC.

The chain joins TRBV6-2 or TRBV6-3 to TRBJ2-3, with D unresolved. The germline V gene encodes CDR1 MNHEY and CDR2 SVGEGT. The CDR3 is 14 amino acids. V was pared by 6 bases and J by 0 bases, with 10 bases between. This CDR3 is CASSLDQSTDTQYF. The CDR3 DNA reads as TGTGCCAGCAGCCTCGACCAAAGCACAGATACGCAGTATTTT.

In nucleotides, the CDR3 is TGTGCCAGCAATAACCCTGGCATGGGTACAGATACGCAGTATTTT. It encodes CASNNPGMGTDTQYF. This chain connects TRBV6-5 to TRBJ2-3; D gene uncertain. Trimming shortened V by 7 bases and J by 3 bases, and 17 bases separated the two germline ends. The CDR3 consists of 15 residues. Germline loops: CDR1 MNHEY, CDR2 SVGAGI.

The chain employs TRBV4-1 and TRBJ2-7, with 9 bases lining up with TRBD1. The ends lost 0 bases at V and 4 bases at J; junction bases unmatched: 7. Looked up from germline, CDR1 is MGHRA and CDR2 is YSYEKL. This CDR3 is built from 16 residues. CDR3: CASSQDQGTGRYEQYF. As DNA, the CDR3 is TGCGCCAGCAGCCAAGATCAGGGGACAGGGAGGTACGAGCAGTACTTC.

About this clone: One end of the junction is discordant with germline, which a read error may explain. The chain links TRBV7-8 to TRBJ1-1; tentatively, D is TRBD1 (5 bases). CDR1 and CDR2 from the germline V gene are SGHVS and FQNEAQ. The CDR3 spans 14 residues. In DNA form, the CDR3 reads TGTGCCAGCACCTTAAGCAGGGTTGACACTGAAGCTTTCTTT. Its protein product is CASTLSRVDTEAFF.